This section outlines one T cell receptor beta chain sequence together with its context. Its antigen is unidentified. This record comes from a study of beta chain features in type 1 diabetes. Study-wide background: All samples together contributed around 98,000,000 sorted cells for examination. Study-level points and caveats: Significant though moderate, a shortening of TCRB CDR3s appeared in all four CD4+ subsets of Type 1 diabetes patients.

Expressed TCRB transcripts got sequenced, as all isolated RNA was reverse transcribed. Sequencing was performed with immunoSEQ multiplex PCR; in TCRdb, only in-frame clones are kept and a portion is missing. In the table there are 300,000 to 400,000 clones, over 9% of which are singletons. This CDR3 has 15 residues. Germline V CDR1 and CDR2: ENHRY, SYGVKD. Trimming took off 6 bases at V and 8 bases at J, with 20 bases between the two ends. A CD45RO/CCR7/CD25/CD127/CD95/CD27 panel sorted naive, central memory, regulatory and stem cell-like memory CD4+ cells. Purity of each sorted population was above 95%.

The TCR comes from a young man with type 1 diabetes. Sequencing was done on a sample of central memory CD4+ T cells from blood. V usage is TRBV10-3 and J usage is TRBJ2-1, with D possibly matching TRBD1 (6 bases). The CDR3 sequence is CAIRAQGPTTYEQFF. Written as DNA, the CDR3 is TGTGCCATCAGGGCACAGGGACCTACCACCTATGAGCAGTTCTTC.